This TCR beta chain was documented in a study of vaccination and CD4 T cells after COVID-19. Study overall: Mild disease affected nine convalescent patients and severe disease one, all SARS-CoV-2 positive by nasal swab PCR. Investigators took post-vaccine samples a median about 65 days after dose two, within a range of 14 to 241. There were six male and four female convalescents, and two of them were Hispanic. Overall study findings and caveats: The median count of SARS-CoV-2-reactive clonotypes rose from approximately 21 to 40, not significantly.

Each CDR3 protein gets one entry after TCRdb re-called the PCR reads with MiXCR. The repertoire holds around 37,000 distinct CDR3 sequences, with about 35% as singletons. V lost 2 bases to trimming and J lost 5 bases, with 9 bases between them. The germline V gene encodes CDR1 SGHVS and CDR2 FQNEAQ. The CDR3 is 13 residues long. This clonotype was seen more than once but under ten times. The antigen remains unidentified. Time point indicated: late sampling 161 to 241 days after vaccination in a few convalescent patients. This chain connects TRBV7-8 to TRBJ1-2; D is unresolved. The sample in question was CD4+ T cells from blood, obtained about 7 months after SARS-CoV-2 vaccination. The source is a human donor who had recovered from COVID-19. The CDR3 DNA reads TGTGCCAGCAGCTTAAACAAGGATTATGGCTACACCTTC. As protein: CASSLNKDYGYTF. The whole variable domain, remainder taken from reference TRBV7-8 and TRBJ1-2, is GAGVSQSPRYKVAKRGQDVALRCDPISGHVSLFWYQQALGQGPEFLTYFQNEAQLDKSGLPSDRFFAERPEGSVSTLKIQRTQQEDSAVYLCASSLNKDYGYTFGSGTRLTVV.